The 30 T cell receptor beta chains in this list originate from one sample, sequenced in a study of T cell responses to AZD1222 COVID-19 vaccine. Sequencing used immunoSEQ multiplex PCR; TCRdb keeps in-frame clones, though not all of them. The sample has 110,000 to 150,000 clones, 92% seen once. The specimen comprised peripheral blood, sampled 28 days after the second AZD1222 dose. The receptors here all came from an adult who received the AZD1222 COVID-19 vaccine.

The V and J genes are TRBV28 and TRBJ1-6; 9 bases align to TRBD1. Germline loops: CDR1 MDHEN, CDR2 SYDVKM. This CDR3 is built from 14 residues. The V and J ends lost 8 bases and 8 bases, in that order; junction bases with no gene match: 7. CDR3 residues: CASRPDRGYSPLHF. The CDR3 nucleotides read TGTGCCAGCCGTCCGGACAGGGGTTATTCACCCCTCCACTTT.

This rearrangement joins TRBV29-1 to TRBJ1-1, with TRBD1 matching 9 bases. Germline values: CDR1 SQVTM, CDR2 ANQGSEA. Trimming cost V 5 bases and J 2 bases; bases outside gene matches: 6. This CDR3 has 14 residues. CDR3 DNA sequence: TGCAGCGTTTGCGTGGGACAGGGAAACACTGAAGCTTTCTTT. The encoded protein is CSVCVGQGNTEAFF.

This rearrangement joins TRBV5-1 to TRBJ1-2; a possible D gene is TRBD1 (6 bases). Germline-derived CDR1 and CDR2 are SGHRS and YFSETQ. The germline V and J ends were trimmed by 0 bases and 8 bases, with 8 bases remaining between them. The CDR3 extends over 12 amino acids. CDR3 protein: CASSLDRDGYTF. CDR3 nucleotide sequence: TGCGCCAGCAGCTTGGACAGGGACGGCTACACCTTC.

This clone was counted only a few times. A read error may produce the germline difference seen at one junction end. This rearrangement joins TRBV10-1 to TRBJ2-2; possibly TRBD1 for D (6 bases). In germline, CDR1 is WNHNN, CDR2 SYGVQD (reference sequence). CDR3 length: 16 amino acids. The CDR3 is CASSASGQGNPGELFF. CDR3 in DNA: TGCGCCAGCAGTGCCTCGGGACAAGGGAACCCCGGGGAGCTGTTTTTT.

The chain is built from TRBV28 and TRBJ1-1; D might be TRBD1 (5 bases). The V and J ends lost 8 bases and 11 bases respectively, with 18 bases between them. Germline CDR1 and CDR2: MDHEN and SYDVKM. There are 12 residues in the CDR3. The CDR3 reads CASHLQRGNAFF. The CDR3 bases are TGTGCCAGCCACCTTCAACGGGGGAATGCTTTCTTT.

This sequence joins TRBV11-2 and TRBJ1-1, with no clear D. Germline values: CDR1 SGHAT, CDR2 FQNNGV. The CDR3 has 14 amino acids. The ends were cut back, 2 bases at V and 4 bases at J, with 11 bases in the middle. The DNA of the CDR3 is TGTGCCAGCAGCTTAATGGGGAACCCCACTGAAGCTTTCTTT. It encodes CASSLMGNPTEAFF.

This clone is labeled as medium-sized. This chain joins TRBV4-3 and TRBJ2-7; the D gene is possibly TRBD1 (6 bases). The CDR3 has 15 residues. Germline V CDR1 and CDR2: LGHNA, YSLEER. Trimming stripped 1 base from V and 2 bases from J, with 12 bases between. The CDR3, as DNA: TGCGCCAGCAGCCAAGGCCGGGACACCGCCTACGAGCAGTACTTC. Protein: CASSQGRDTAYEQYF.

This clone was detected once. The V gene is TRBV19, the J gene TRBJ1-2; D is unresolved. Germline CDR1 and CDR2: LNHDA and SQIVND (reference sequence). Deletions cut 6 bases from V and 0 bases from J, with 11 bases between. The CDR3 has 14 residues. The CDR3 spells CASRMDVANYGYTF. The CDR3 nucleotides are TGTGCCAGTAGGATGGACGTGGCTAACTATGGCTACACCTTC.

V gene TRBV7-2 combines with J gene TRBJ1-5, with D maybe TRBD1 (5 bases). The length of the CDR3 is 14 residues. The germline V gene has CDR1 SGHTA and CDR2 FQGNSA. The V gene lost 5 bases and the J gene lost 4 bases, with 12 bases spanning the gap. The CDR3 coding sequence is TGTGCCAGCAGCCCCGGGACGGCGAATCAGCCCCAGCATTTT. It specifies CASSPGTANQPQHF.

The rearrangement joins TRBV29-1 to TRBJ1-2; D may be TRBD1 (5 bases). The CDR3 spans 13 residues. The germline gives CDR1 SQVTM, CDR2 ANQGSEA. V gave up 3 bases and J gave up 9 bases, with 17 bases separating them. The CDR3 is CSVDSSRGASYTF. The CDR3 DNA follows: TGCAGCGTTGATTCGAGTAGGGGAGCGAGCTACACCTTC. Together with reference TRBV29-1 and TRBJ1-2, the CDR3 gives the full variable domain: SAVISQKPSRDICQRGTSLTIQCQVDSQVTMMFWYRQQPGQSLTLIATANQGSEATYESGFVIDKFPISRPNLTFSTLTVSNMSPEDSSIYLCSVDSSRGASYTFGSGTRLTVV.

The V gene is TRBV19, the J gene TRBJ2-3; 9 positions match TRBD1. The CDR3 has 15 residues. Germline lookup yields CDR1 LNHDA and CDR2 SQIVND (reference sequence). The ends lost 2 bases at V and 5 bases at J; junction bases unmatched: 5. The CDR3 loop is CASSIPGQGRDTQYF. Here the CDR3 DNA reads TGTGCCAGTAGTATACCCGGACAGGGGAGAGATACGCAGTATTTT.

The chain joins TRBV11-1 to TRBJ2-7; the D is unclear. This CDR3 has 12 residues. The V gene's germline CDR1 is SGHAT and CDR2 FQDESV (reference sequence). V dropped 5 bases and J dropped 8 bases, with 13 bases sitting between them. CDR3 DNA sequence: TGTGCCAGCAGCATCTTGGACGGTAAGCAGTACTTC. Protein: CASSILDGKQYF.

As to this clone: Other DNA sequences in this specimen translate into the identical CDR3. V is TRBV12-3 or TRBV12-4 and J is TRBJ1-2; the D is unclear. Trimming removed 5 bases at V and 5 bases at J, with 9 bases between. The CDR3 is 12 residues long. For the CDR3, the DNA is TGTGCCAGCAGTCCTTCCGGGTATGGCTACACCTTC. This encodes CASSPSGYGYTF.

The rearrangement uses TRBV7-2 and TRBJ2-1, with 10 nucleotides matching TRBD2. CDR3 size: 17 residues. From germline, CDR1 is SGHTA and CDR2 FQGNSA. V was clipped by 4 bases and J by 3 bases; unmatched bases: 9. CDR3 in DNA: TGTGCCAGCAGCTCCGAACCCGGGACTAGCGTCTACAATGAGCAGTTCTTC. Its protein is CASSSEPGTSVYNEQFF.

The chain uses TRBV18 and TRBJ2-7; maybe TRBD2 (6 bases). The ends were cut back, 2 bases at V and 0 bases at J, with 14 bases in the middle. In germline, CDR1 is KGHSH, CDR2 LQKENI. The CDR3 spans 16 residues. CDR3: CASSPKAAGISYEQYF. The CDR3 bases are TGTGCCAGCTCACCAAAGGCTGCGGGGATCTCCTACGAGCAGTACTTC.

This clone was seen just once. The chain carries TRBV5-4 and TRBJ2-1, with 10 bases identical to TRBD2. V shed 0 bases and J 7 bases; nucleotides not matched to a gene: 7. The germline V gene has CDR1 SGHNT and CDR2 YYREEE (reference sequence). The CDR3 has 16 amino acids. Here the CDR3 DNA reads TGTGCCAGCAGCTTGGCCGGGGCTAGCGGGAGTAATGAGCAGTTCTTC. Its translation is CASSLAGASGSNEQFF.

Here the CDR3 DNA reads TGCGCCAGCAGCTTTAACTCGGGCCCTGAAGCTTTCTTT. The encoded protein is CASSFNSGPEAFF. V and J are TRBV5-1 and TRBJ1-1; D is unclear. V lost 2 bases and J 6 bases, leaving 11 bases between the germline ends. The germline gives CDR1 SGHRS, CDR2 YFSETQ. The CDR3 extends over 13 amino acids.

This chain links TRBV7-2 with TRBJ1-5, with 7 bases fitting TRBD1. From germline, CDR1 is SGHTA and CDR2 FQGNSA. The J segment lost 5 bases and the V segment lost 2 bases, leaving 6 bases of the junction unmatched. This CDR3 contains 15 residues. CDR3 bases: TGTGCCAGCAGCTTACGTACAGGGGACGATCAGCCCCAGCATTTT. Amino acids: CASSLRTGDDQPQHF.

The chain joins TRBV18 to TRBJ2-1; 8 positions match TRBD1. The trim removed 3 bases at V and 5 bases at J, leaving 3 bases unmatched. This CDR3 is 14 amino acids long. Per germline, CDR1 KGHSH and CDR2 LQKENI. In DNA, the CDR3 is TGTGCCAGCTCACCGGCGGGACAGGACAATGAGCAGTTCTTC. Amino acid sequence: CASSPAGQDNEQFF.

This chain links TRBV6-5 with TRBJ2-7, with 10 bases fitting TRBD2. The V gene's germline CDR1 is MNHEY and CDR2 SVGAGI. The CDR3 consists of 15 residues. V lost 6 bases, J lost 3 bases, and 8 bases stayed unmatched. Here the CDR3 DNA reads TGTGCCAGCAGGCCCCTAGCGGGAGCGTTCTACGAGCAGTACTTC. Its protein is CASRPLAGAFYEQYF.

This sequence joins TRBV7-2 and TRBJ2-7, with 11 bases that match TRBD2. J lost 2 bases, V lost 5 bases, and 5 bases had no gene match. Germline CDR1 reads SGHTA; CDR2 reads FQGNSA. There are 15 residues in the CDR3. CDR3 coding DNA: TGTGCCAGCAGCATGGGACTAGCGGATACCTACGAGCAGTACTTC. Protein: CASSMGLADTYEQYF.

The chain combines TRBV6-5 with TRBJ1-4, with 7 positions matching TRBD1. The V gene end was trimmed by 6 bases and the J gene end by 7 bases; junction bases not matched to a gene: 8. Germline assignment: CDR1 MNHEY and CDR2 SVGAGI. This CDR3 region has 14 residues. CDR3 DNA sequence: TGTGCCAGCAGAGCACAGGGGACGGGTGAAAAACTGTTTTTT. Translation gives CASRAQGTGEKLFF.

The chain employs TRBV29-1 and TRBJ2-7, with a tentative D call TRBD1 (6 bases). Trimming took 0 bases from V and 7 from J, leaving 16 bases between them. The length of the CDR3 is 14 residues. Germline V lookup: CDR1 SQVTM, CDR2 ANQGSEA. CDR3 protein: CSVEEAGAAGEQYF. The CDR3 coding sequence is TGCAGCGTTGAAGAGGCAGGGGCCGCCGGGGAGCAGTACTTC.

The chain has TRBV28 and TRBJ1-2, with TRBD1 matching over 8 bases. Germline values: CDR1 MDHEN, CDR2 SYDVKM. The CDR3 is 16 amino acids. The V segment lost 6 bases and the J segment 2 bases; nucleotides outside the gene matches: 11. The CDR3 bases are TGTGCCAGCAGCCAAGGGGGGCAGGGGGCGAACTATGGCTACACCTTC. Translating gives CASSQGGQGANYGYTF.

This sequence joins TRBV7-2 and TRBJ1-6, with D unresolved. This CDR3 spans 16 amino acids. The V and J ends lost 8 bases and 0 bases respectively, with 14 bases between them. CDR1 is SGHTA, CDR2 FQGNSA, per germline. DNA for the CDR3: TGTGCCAGCCCCGAATTGGGGAGCTCCTATAATTCACCCCTCCACTTT. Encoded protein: CASPELGSSYNSPLHF.

CDR3 protein: CASSLSPAIYEQYF. CDR3 sequence (DNA): TGTGCCAGCAGCTTGTCCCCAGCGATCTACGAGCAGTACTTC. The chain is built from TRBV5-5 and TRBJ2-7; D is ambiguous. Per germline, CDR1 SGHKS and CDR2 YYEKEE (reference sequence). Trimming pared 1 base from V and 3 bases from J, leaving 11 bases between. This CDR3 comprises 14 residues.

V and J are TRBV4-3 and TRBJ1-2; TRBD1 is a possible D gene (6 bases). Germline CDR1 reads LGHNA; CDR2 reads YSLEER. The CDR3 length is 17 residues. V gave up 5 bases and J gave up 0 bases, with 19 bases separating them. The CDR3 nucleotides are TGCGCCAGCAGCGACGCCAGGGAACAGGGCGCTAACTATGGCTACACCTTC. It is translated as CASSDAREQGANYGYTF.

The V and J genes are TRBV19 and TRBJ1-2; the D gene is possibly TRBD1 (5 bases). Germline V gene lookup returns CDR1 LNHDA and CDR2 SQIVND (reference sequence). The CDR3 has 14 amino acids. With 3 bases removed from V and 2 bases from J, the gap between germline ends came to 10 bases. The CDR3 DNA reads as TGTGCCAGTAGTATCCCGGGACGGAACTATGGCTACACCTTC. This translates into CASSIPGRNYGYTF.

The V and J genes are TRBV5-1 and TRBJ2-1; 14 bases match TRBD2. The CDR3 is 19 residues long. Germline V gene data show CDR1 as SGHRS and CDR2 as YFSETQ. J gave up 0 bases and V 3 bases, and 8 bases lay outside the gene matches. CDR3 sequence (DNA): TGCGCCAGCAGCTCGATACCGGGACTAGCGGGAGCCTCCTACAATGAGCAGTTCTTC. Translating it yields CASSSIPGLAGASYNEQFF.

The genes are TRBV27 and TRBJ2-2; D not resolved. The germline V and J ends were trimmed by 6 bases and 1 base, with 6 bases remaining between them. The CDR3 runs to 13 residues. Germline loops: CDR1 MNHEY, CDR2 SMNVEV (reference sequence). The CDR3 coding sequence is TGTGCCAGCAGAGTCCAGAACACCGGGGAGCTGTTTTTT. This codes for CASRVQNTGELFF.